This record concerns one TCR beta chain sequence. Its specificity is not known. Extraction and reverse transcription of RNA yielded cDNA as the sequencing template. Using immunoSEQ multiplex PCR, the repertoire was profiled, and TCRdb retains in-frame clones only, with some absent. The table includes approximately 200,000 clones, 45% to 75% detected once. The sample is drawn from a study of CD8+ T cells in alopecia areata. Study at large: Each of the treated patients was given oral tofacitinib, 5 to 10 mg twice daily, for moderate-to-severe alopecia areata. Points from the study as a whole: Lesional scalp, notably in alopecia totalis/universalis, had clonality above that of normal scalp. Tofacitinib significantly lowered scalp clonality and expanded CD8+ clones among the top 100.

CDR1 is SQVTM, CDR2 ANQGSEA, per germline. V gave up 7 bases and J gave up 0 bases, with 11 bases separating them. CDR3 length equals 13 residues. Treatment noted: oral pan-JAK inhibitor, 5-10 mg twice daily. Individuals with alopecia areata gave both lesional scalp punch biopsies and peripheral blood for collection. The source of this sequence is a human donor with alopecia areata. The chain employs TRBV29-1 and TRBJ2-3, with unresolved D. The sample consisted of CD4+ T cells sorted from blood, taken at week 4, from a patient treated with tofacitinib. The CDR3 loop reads CSGAWRSTDTQYF. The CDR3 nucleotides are TGCAGCGGGGCTTGGCGTAGCACAGATACGCAGTATTTT.